The 9 T cell receptor beta chains listed next were all sequenced from one sample in a study of shared clonotypes between healthy human individuals. Repertoires were generated with immunoSEQ multiplex PCR, while TCRdb's copy carries only in-frame clones and drops some. The sample lists some 2.3 million clones; over 85% were seen once. The sample comprised naive CD4+ T cells from PBMCs. Subset defined: CD45RA+ positively selected. The source is a young man in good health. Some clones in this sample may be carry-over from other donors' samples.

The chain carries TRBV28 and TRBJ2-7; no firm D call. Germline CDR1 and CDR2: MDHEN and SYDVKM. CDR3 length equals 13 residues. With 6 bases removed from V and 2 bases from J, the gap between germline ends came to 11 bases. The CDR3 DNA follows: TGTGCCAGCAGGACATACGGAGCCTACGAGCAGTACTTC. Its translation: CASRTYGAYEQYF.

The chain has TRBV2 and TRBJ2-7; D may be TRBD1 or TRBD2 (6 bases each). The CDR3 length is 13 residues. The germline gives CDR1 SNHLY, CDR2 FYNNEI. The CDR3 loop reads CTSKGGLSYEQYF. In DNA form, the CDR3 reads TGTACCTCCAAGGGGGGCCTCTCCTACGAGCAGTACTTC.

In this sample, this clone turned up a few times. The rearrangement uses TRBV6-6 and TRBJ1-1; D is unresolved. The length of the CDR3 is 13 residues. Germline V lookup: CDR1 MNHNY, CDR2 SVGAGI (reference sequence). Trimming took 5 bases from V and 0 from J, leaving 7 bases between them. The CDR3 protein is CASSHIVNTEAFF. Here the CDR3 DNA reads TGTGCCAGCAGTCACATAGTGAACACTGAAGCTTTCTTT.

Details on this clone: This sample includes further DNA sequences coding for the same CDR3. The chain has TRBV6-6 and TRBJ1-3; tentative D call: TRBD1 (6 bases). This CDR3 contains 15 residues. V was trimmed by 0 bases and J by 3 bases, leaving 9 bases between them. CDR1 MNHNY and CDR2 SVGAGI come from the germline V gene (reference sequence). CDR3 in DNA: TGTGCCAGCAGTTACTCAGGGGGGGTTGGAAACACCATATATTTT. This gives the protein CASSYSGGVGNTIYF.

The rearrangement joins TRBV7-9 to TRBJ2-7, with TRBD2 identical over 8 bases. The CDR3 has 16 amino acids. V trimming: 3 bases; J trimming: 5 bases; junction bases outside the gene matches: 12. In germline, CDR1 is SEHNR, CDR2 FQNEAQ (reference sequence). The DNA of the CDR3 is TGTGCCAGCAGCTTCGCCGGGAGGGCCAAAAAAGACGAGCAGTACTTC. Residues: CASSFAGRAKKDEQYF.

The chain is built from TRBV6-4 and TRBJ1-4; no definite D call. The CDR3 extends over 15 amino acids. V lost 3 bases and J 11 bases, leaving 19 bases between the germline ends. The germline V gene encodes CDR1 MRHNA and CDR2 SNTAGT. The CDR3 protein is CASSDRFERTAKLFF. The CDR3 DNA follows: TGTGCCAGCAGTGATCGGTTCGAGAGGACGGCCAAACTGTTTTTT.

V is TRBV7-6 and J is TRBJ2-1; 8 nucleotides align to TRBD2. The CDR3 has 17 amino acids. Germline CDR1 and CDR2: SGHVS and FNYEAQ. V dropped 1 base and J dropped 1; count of bases not matched to a gene: 6. The CDR3 sequence is CASSLGERERSYNEQFF. In DNA, the CDR3 is TGTGCCAGCAGCTTAGGTGAGCGGGAGCGGTCCTACAATGAGCAGTTCTTC.

The chain couples TRBV6-1 to TRBJ2-5; D is unclear. Trimming removed 0 bases at V and 5 bases at J, with 13 bases between. The CDR3 is 15 residues long. Germline assignment: CDR1 MNHNS and CDR2 SASEGT. The CDR3 region is CASSEAVSDLETQYF. The CDR3 DNA sequence: TGTGCCAGCAGTGAAGCTGTTTCCGATCTTGAGACCCAGTACTTC.

The chain uses TRBV7-3 and TRBJ1-2; 9 nucleotides line up with TRBD1. CDR3 length equals 16 residues. V was clipped by 4 bases and J by 5 bases; unmatched bases: 11. The V gene's germline CDR1 is SGHTA and CDR2 FQGTGA. CDR3 bases: TGTGCCAGCAGCTCCGGGACAGGGTTCGAATTGTATGGCTACACCTTC. This translates into CASSSGTGFELYGYTF.